These 22 T cell receptor beta chains were all obtained from the same sample, sequenced in a study of siplizumab effects on memory and regulatory T cells. This table comes from immunoSEQ multiplex PCR, and its TCRdb copy is limited to in-frame clones, with some not included. The top ten clones hold roughly 4.7% of a sample with fewer than 80,000 clones, around 93% of them seen once. The specimen was CD8+ T cells sorted from blood. The source of these receptors is a human donor in good health.

The J gene is TRBJ1-2, the V gene TRBV9; D is uncertain. Per germline, CDR1 SGDLS and CDR2 YYNGEE. With 3 bases removed from V and 3 bases from J, the gap between germline ends came to 12 bases. The CDR3 has 14 amino acids. The CDR3 region has the DNA TGTGCCAGCAGCGCCACTGACGGCCACTATGGCTACACCTTC. Its translation: CASSATDGHYGYTF.

V usage is TRBV7-9 and J usage is TRBJ2-1; D remains ambiguous. CDR3 size: 14 residues. The germline CDR1 and CDR2 sequences are SEHNR and FQNEAQ (reference sequence). The V end was cut by 6 bases, the J end by 6 bases, with 15 bases between. The CDR3 bases are TGTGCCAGCAGTCCTTCTATTGGCCGCAATGAGCAGTTCTTC. Translated, it gives CASSPSIGRNEQFF.

The chain uses TRBV29-1 and TRBJ2-3; 9 positions match TRBD1. This CDR3 comprises 15 residues. Germline CDR1 is SQVTM and CDR2 is ANQGSEA. The junction had 12 bases not matched to a gene; V was cut back by 7 bases and J by 4 bases. The CDR3 DNA reads TGCAGCGCCAGAGTCTGGACAGGGGAAGCAGATACGCAGTATTTT. Its translation is CSARVWTGEADTQYF.

CDR3 sequence reads: CAISESIRSGEKLFF. The CDR3 DNA sequence: TGTGCCATCAGTGAGTCGATTCGTTCTGGGGAAAAACTGTTTTTT. This chain links TRBV10-3 with TRBJ1-4, with D uncertain. Per germline, CDR1 ENHRY and CDR2 SYGVKD. V shed 0 bases and J shed 8 bases, with 13 bases lying between them. The CDR3 is 15 residues long.

V is TRBV9 and J is TRBJ2-2; D possibly matches TRBD1 or TRBD2 (5 bases each). CDR1 is SGDLS and CDR2 is YYNGEE in the germline V gene. The CDR3 length is 15 residues. The V and J ends lost 0 bases and 4 bases respectively, with 10 bases between them. CDR3 amino acids: CASSVGGALTGELFF. CDR3 coding DNA: TGTGCCAGCAGCGTAGGAGGGGCCCTCACCGGGGAGCTGTTTTTT.

The V call is TRBV29-1, the J call TRBJ1-6, with TRBD1 as a possible D gene (5 bases). The CDR3 loop spans 16 amino acids. The germline V and J ends were trimmed by 8 bases and 5 bases, with 22 bases remaining between them. CDR1 is SQVTM, CDR2 ANQGSEA, per germline. This chain's CDR3 is CSLPGRRGGDNSPLHF. The CDR3, as DNA: TGCAGCCTCCCGGGGCGACGCGGGGGGGATAATTCACCCCTCCACTTT. The complete variable domain, with remaining parts taken from reference TRBV29-1 and TRBJ1-6, reads SAVISQKPSRDICQRGTSLTIQCQVDSQVTMMFWYRQQPGQSLTLIATANQGSEATYESGFVIDKFPISRPNLTFSTLTVSNMSPEDSSIYLCSLPGRRGGDNSPLHFGNGTRLTVT.

The chain is built from TRBV6-1 and TRBJ2-7; no definite D call. Germline lookup yields CDR1 MNHNS and CDR2 SASEGT. V was shortened by 7 bases and J by 6 bases, with 13 bases between the two germline ends. The CDR3 runs 12 residues. The CDR3, as DNA: TGTGCCAGCAACGGCGCCCCCGCCGAGCAGTACTTC. It yields the protein CASNGAPAEQYF.

This chain uses TRBV29-1 with TRBJ2-7; D may correspond to TRBD1 or TRBD2 (5 bases each). The germline gives CDR1 SQVTM, CDR2 ANQGSEA. With 6 bases removed from V and 3 bases from J, the gap between germline ends came to 15 bases. The CDR3 runs 13 residues. CDR3 coding DNA: TGCAGCGTCTCCGGGACCTCCCTCTACGAGCAGTACTTC. Translation: CSVSGTSLYEQYF.

The rearrangement uses TRBV4-3 and TRBJ1-5; a weak D match, TRBD1 (6 bases). The CDR3 loop spans 15 amino acids. Germline lookup yields CDR1 LGHNA and CDR2 YSLEER. The V and J ends lost 0 bases and 1 base respectively, with 7 bases between them. The CDR3 nucleotides are TGCGCCAGCAGCCAAGACAGGGGAAGCAATCAGCCCCAGCATTTT. As protein: CASSQDRGSNQPQHF.

This chain uses TRBV7-6 with TRBJ2-3, with 8 bases aligning to TRBD2. The CDR3 length is 15 residues. The trim removed 5 bases at V and 1 base at J, leaving 5 bases unmatched. Germline V gene data show CDR1 as SGHVS and CDR2 as FNYEAQ. The CDR3 protein is CASSLGAGGTDTQYF. CDR3 nucleotides: TGTGCCAGCAGCCTCGGAGCGGGGGGCACAGATACGCAGTATTTT. The full variable domain, rest sourced from reference TRBV7-6 and TRBJ2-3, is GAGVSQSPRYKVTKRGQDVALRCDPISGHVSLYWYRQALGQGPEFLTYFNYEAQQDKSGLPNDRFSAERPEGSISTLTIQRTEQRDSAMYRCASSLGAGGTDTQYFGPGTRLTVL.

This clone was detected only a few times. The CDR3 DNA sequence: TGTGCCACCCACCCACAGAGCTCTGGGGCCAACGTCCTGACTTTC. Protein: CATHPQSSGANVLTF. The chain couples TRBV6-1 to TRBJ2-6, with unresolved D. V was pared by 10 bases and J by 0 bases, with 13 bases between. CDR3 length equals 15 residues. Looked up from germline, CDR1 is MNHNS and CDR2 is SASEGT.

This clone was observed a single time. The rearrangement joins TRBV11-2 to TRBJ1-1; the match to TRBD1 covers 9 bases. The CDR3 sequence is 16 residues long. The trim removed 5 bases at V and 2 bases at J, leaving 9 bases unmatched. Germline V CDR1 and CDR2: SGHAT, FQNNGV. CDR3 in DNA: TGTGCCAGCAGCGTACTACCGGGACAGGGAAACACTGAAGCTTTCTTT. It is translated as CASSVLPGQGNTEAFF.

The V and J genes are TRBV6-6 and TRBJ1-4; TRBD1 might be the D (5 bases). The V end lost 0 bases, the J end lost 7 bases, and 12 bases lay between the germline ends. The CDR3 covers 15 residues. CDR1 MNHNY and CDR2 SVGAGI come from the germline V gene (reference sequence). The CDR3 DNA sequence: TGTGCCAGCAGTTACTCCCGAGGGGATAGTGAAAAACTGTTTTTT. Translated: CASSYSRGDSEKLFF.

The chain couples TRBV28 to TRBJ2-1; 7 nucleotides line up with TRBD2. Per germline, CDR1 MDHEN and CDR2 SYDVKM. The length of the CDR3 is 15 residues. The ends lost 4 bases at V and 0 bases at J; junction bases unmatched: 3. The CDR3 sequence is CASSSGGTSYNEQFF. For the CDR3, the DNA is TGTGCCAGCAGTTCCGGGGGGACCTCCTACAATGAGCAGTTCTTC.

This rearrangement joins TRBV27 to TRBJ2-1, with TRBD1 matching over 8 bases. Germline V gives CDR1 MNHEY, CDR2 SMNVEV (reference sequence). V lost 6 bases to trimming and J lost 4 bases; unmatched junction nucleotides: 8. The CDR3 spans 15 residues. CDR3 loop: CASSSGTGEYNEQFF. DNA of the CDR3: TGTGCCAGCAGCTCCGGGACAGGCGAATACAATGAGCAGTTCTTC.

J is TRBJ2-7 and V is TRBV23-1; D is unclear. Being an ORF, TRBV23-1 has a function that is uncertain. This CDR3 region has 11 residues. V lost 7 bases and J lost 4, with 8 bases in between. CDR3 nucleotides: TGCGCCAGCATGGGCCCTTACGAGCAGTACTTC. Its protein is CASMGPYEQYF.

This chain connects TRBV6-1 to TRBJ2-1, with a possible D match to TRBD1 (6 bases). Trimming removed 5 bases at V and 6 bases at J, with 14 bases between. This CDR3 has 14 amino acids. CDR1 is MNHNS and CDR2 is SASEGT in the germline V gene. Here the CDR3 reads CASSLSTGFNEQFF. The CDR3 DNA follows: TGTGCCAGCAGTTTGAGTACAGGGTTCAATGAGCAGTTCTTC.

V and J are TRBV19 and TRBJ2-5; no clear D gene. CDR1 is LNHDA, CDR2 SQIVND, per germline (reference sequence). Trimming shortened V by 10 bases and J by 4 bases, and 16 bases separated the two germline ends. The CDR3 sequence is 13 residues long. The CDR3 bases are TGTGCCACCAGTGGGTCAGAAGGAGAGACCCAGTACTTC. As protein: CATSGSEGETQYF.

The gene calls are TRBV4-3 and TRBJ2-4; 12 nucleotides agree with TRBD2. Germline-derived CDR1 and CDR2 are LGHNA and YSLEER. CDR3 length equals 20 residues. The V gene end was trimmed by 0 bases and the J gene end by 5 bases; junction bases not matched to a gene: 14. The CDR3 spells CASSQDLASGGGSWENIQYF. In DNA form, the CDR3 reads TGCGCCAGCAGCCAAGATTTGGCTAGCGGGGGGGGTTCCTGGGAAAACATTCAGTACTTC.

This CDR3 reads CASSIGDRGLTEAFF. The CDR3, as DNA: TGTGCCAGTAGTATTGGGGACAGGGGGCTCACTGAAGCTTTCTTT. The V and J genes are TRBV19 and TRBJ1-1, with 12 bases identical to TRBD1. CDR1 LNHDA and CDR2 SQIVND come from the germline V gene (reference sequence). V lost 3 bases to trimming and J lost 4 bases; unmatched junction nucleotides: 3. The CDR3 is 15 residues long.

This chain uses TRBV5-6 with TRBJ2-1; 9 positions match TRBD1. The V segment lost 4 bases and the J segment 5 bases; nucleotides outside the gene matches: 4. Looked up from germline, CDR1 is SGHDT and CDR2 is YYEEEE. CDR3 size: 14 residues. The CDR3: CASSPGQGHNEQFF. DNA of the CDR3: TGTGCCAGCAGCCCGGGACAGGGCCACAATGAGCAGTTCTTC.

The table lists this clone with a count of one. The rearrangement uses TRBV30 and TRBJ1-1; possible D gene TRBD1, 5 bases. This CDR3 is 14 amino acids long. CDR1 and CDR2 (germline): GTSNPN, SVGIG (reference sequence). V shed 0 bases and J shed 0 bases, with 8 bases lying between them. CDR3 region: CAWSVRDLNTEAFF. The CDR3 DNA reads TGTGCCTGGAGTGTTCGGGACCTGAACACTGAAGCTTTCTTT.